This T cell receptor (beta chain) was recovered during a study of blood T cell repertoires in COVID-19. Whole-study context: The United States, Italy and Spain were the sources of the acute and convalescent COVID-19 samples.

How the authors handled the data: Counts of nucleated cells, estimated from reference gene primer amplification, were obtained. The assay was immunoSEQ multiplex PCR, and TCRdb's table has in-frame clones only and misses some. V, J and clone size reflect that table, while D and trimming were determined from the DNA. This table has almost 350,000 clones, about 88% appearing once. Looked up from germline, CDR1 is MDHEN and CDR2 is SYDVKM. The J segment lost 5 bases and the V segment lost 5 bases, leaving 4 bases of the junction unmatched. The CDR3 loop spans 13 amino acids. This clone was counted a few times.

The origin of this receptor is a woman between 25 and 40 years old who had been exposed to COVID-19. The V gene is TRBV28, the J gene TRBJ1-2; TRBD1 matches 8 bases. Sample: PBMCs or T cells enriched from blood (not recorded which). In nucleotides, the CDR3 is TGTGCCAGCAGTGGGACAGGCCCTTATGGCTACACCTTC. Protein sequence: CASSGTGPYGYTF.